This T cell receptor (beta chain) came from a study of CXCR3-negative and CXCR3-positive naive CD8 T cells. Findings and caveats of the study: Naive subsets had comparable surface CD5, so TRB CDR3 properties gauged TCR strength. Sequencing showed both naive subsets with comparably high diversity, and memory CD8+ cells much lower. Comparison of naive CXCR3-negative and CXCR3-positive cells revealed similar TRBV-TRBJ usage, while memory cells differed.

cDNA libraries for TRB were generated by 5' RACE incorporating UMI labels. After re-calling the 5' RACE reads, TCRdb lists one entry per CDR3 protein, DNA absent. The sample holds 37,000 or so distinct CDR3 sequences. Germline V gene lookup returns CDR1 SGHTA and CDR2 FQGTGA. CDR3 length: 18 amino acids. The sorting of each CD8+ T cell subset was done in triplicate, at 250,000 to 300,000 cells each. A note on this clonotype: Its antigen remains unidentified.

The rearrangement joins TRBV7-3 to TRBJ2-1; TCRdb lists TRBD2, though no DNA is available to test this call. The origin of this receptor is a human donor in good health. Some clones in this sample may be carry-over from other donors' samples. Sample: memory CD8+ T cells from blood. The CDR3 sequence is CASSPISSRGLAANEQFF.